This TCR beta chain is from a study of spatial heterogeneity in lung cancer. Study details: Samples came from 65 to 75 TRACERx patients with untreated early-stage lung cancer.

The time point: blood at routine non-recurrence follow-up after resection. TCRdb reanalysed the 5' RACE reads using MiXCR and keeps one entry per CDR3 protein. The table includes approximately 110,000 distinct CDR3 sequences, approximately 10% detected once. Between the trimmed V and J ends, which lost 4 bases and 2 bases, there was a span of 11 bases. In germline, CDR1 is SNHLY, CDR2 FYNNEI. This CDR3 has 14 amino acids. This TCR derives from a female donor with early-stage non-small cell lung cancer. The chain combines TRBV2 with TRBJ2-5; possibly TRBD2 for D (5 bases). Specimen: PBMCs, collected at follow-up. CDR3 nucleotide sequence: TGTGCCAGCAGTGCGTTAGGGAGACAAGAGACCCAGTACTTC. Translating gives CASSALGRQETQYF. Full variable domain (outside the CDR3, taken from reference TRBV2 and TRBJ2-5): EPEVTQTPSHQVTQMGQEVILRCVPISNHLYFYWYRQILGQKVEFLVSFYNNEISEKSEIFDDQFSVERPDGSNFTLKIRSTKLEDSAMYFCASSALGRQETQYFGPGTRLLVL.